These 31 T cell receptor beta chains came from one sample sequenced in a study of T cells in Graves' hyperthyroidism and ophthalmopathy. Amplified TCR beta CDR3 regions came from RNA transcripts. TCR CDR3 underwent first-round RT-PCR with the HTBI primer set. Via MiXCR, TCRdb re-called the multiplex PCR reads, giving one row per CDR3 protein. The data hold 300,000 to 450,000 distinct CDR3 sequences, with approximately 15% observed a single time. Specimen: blood. The receptors here all came from an older woman with Graves' hyperthyroidism.

The chain combines TRBV19 with TRBJ2-1, with D perhaps TRBD1 or TRBD2 (6 bases each). This CDR3 has 15 amino acids. V lost 3 bases, J lost 6 bases, and 15 bases lay in between. Germline V gene data show CDR1 as LNHDA and CDR2 as SQIVND (reference sequence). CDR3 nucleotides: TGTGCCAGTAGTATTGACGGAGGGGGTCGCAATGAGCAGTTCTTC. Its translation is CASSIDGGGRNEQFF.

This clonotype was seen many times. The chain employs TRBV27 and TRBJ2-1; TRBD2 might be the D (5 bases). CDR3 size: 14 residues. CDR1 MNHEY and CDR2 SMNVEV come from the germline V gene (reference sequence). Trimming pared 6 bases from V and 0 bases from J, leaving 9 bases between. CDR3 protein: CASRERFSYNEQFF. Written as DNA, the CDR3 is TGTGCCAGCAGAGAGCGGTTCTCCTACAATGAGCAGTTCTTC.

The chain couples TRBV27 to TRBJ2-3, with TRBD1 matching 9 bases. Germline V CDR1 and CDR2: MNHEY, SMNVEV (reference sequence). The CDR3 has 16 amino acids. V dropped 3 bases and J dropped 2; count of bases not matched to a gene: 6. The CDR3, as DNA: TGTGCCAGCAGTTTCATAGGACAGGGGTCCACAGATACGCAGTATTTT. It yields the protein CASSFIGQGSTDTQYF.

This clonotype was found many times. This chain connects TRBV30 to TRBJ2-7; TRBD1 might be the D (6 bases). V dropped 0 bases and J dropped 2 bases, with 14 bases sitting between them. This CDR3 is 15 amino acids long. In germline, CDR1 is GTSNPN, CDR2 SVGIG (reference sequence). CDR3 nucleotide sequence: TGTGCCTGGAGTGTACTCGCAGGGGCAGCCTACGAGCAGTACTTC. Translated: CAWSVLAGAAYEQYF.

The gene calls are TRBV29-1 and TRBJ2-3; possible D gene TRBD2, 5 bases. Germline V gene lookup returns CDR1 SQVTM and CDR2 ANQGSEA. The CDR3 covers 14 residues. Trimming cost V 6 bases and J 6 bases, with 19 bases left between them. The CDR3 here is CSVGELGSWDTQYF. In DNA, the CDR3 is TGCAGCGTCGGGGAACTAGGGTCATGGGATACGCAGTATTTT.

The chain combines TRBV2 with TRBJ2-3; 13 bases align to TRBD2. This CDR3 is 16 amino acids long. V shed 1 base and J 4 bases; nucleotides not matched to a gene: 2. Germline V gene lookup returns CDR1 SNHLY and CDR2 FYNNEI. In DNA, the CDR3 is TGTGCCAGCAGTGAAGGGACTAGCGGGAGTTCAGATACGCAGTATTTT. Protein: CASSEGTSGSSDTQYF.

This clonotype occurred many times. The chain combines TRBV28 with TRBJ1-2; D gene ambiguous. Germline V CDR1 and CDR2: MDHEN, SYDVKM. V was pared by 3 bases and J by 2 bases, with 10 bases between. This CDR3 has 14 residues. CDR3: CASSFTITNYGYTF. In DNA, the CDR3 is TGTGCCAGCAGTTTTACAATCACCAACTATGGCTACACCTTC.

This clonotype appeared many times. This rearrangement joins TRBV20-1 to TRBJ2-3; TRBD2 matches at 12 bases. The CDR3 contains 15 residues. Looked up from germline, CDR1 is DFQATT and CDR2 is SNEGSKA (reference sequence). V trimming: 5 bases; J trimming: 3 bases; junction bases outside the gene matches: 6. The CDR3 DNA reads as TGCAGTGCTGGAGGACTAGCGGGAAAAACAGATACGCAGTATTTT. The encoded protein is CSAGGLAGKTDTQYF.

This clonotype was picked up many times. At one end the junction does not follow the germline gene, possibly because of a read error. This chain connects TRBV7-2 to TRBJ2-7, with a possible D match to TRBD1 (6 bases). This CDR3 region has 14 residues. CDR1 SGHTA and CDR2 FQGNSA come from the germline V gene. The CDR3 DNA reads as TGTGCCAGCAGTTTAGTAGGGGGATCCTACGAGCAGTACTTC. Its protein is CASSLVGGSYEQYF. Variable domain in full (rest from reference TRBV7-2 and TRBJ2-7): GAGVSQSPSNKVTEKGKDVELRCDPISGHTALYWYRQSLGQGLEFLIYFQGNSAPDKSGLPSDRFSAERTGGSVSTLTIQRTQQEDSAVYLCASSLVGGSYEQYFGPGTRLTVT.

This clonotype was picked up a small number of times. V and J are TRBV5-1 and TRBJ2-5, with 9 bases identical to TRBD1. V gave up 3 bases and J gave up 5 bases; unmatched junction bases: 11. CDR1 is SGHRS, CDR2 YFSETQ, per germline. The CDR3 has 16 residues. The CDR3 DNA reads TGCGCCAGCAGCTCCGATCTAACAGGGGGCGGGGAGACCCAGTACTTC. It translates to CASSSDLTGGGETQYF.

This clonotype has at least ten counts. CDR3 nucleotide sequence: TGTGCCAGCTCACCTCGTCCGTCTAGCGGGACTCACGAGCAGTACTTC. Residues: CASSPRPSSGTHEQYF. This chain joins TRBV18 and TRBJ2-7; TRBD2 agrees at 9 bases. CDR1 KGHSH and CDR2 LQKENI come from the germline V gene. V was clipped by 3 bases and J by 5 bases; unmatched bases: 11. The CDR3 has 16 amino acids.

This clonotype was seen a few times. This sequence joins TRBV7-3 and TRBJ2-2; D not certain. The V end was cut by 1 base, the J end by 6 bases, with 12 bases between. The CDR3 runs to 15 residues. Germline CDR1 and CDR2: SGHTA and FQGTGA. The CDR3 loop reads CASSLNSGVSGELFF. The CDR3 DNA reads as TGTGCCAGCAGCTTAAATTCGGGTGTGTCCGGGGAGCTGTTTTTT.

Many counts were recorded for this clonotype. The chain has TRBV28 and TRBJ2-7; D ambiguous. CDR1 is MDHEN, CDR2 SYDVKM, per germline. V was trimmed by 6 bases and J by 0 bases, leaving 18 bases between them. CDR3 length: 16 amino acids. The CDR3 nucleotides are TGTGCCAGCAGCCAAGGGTGGGATAGGAGCTCCTACGAGCAGTACTTC. This encodes CASSQGWDRSSYEQYF.

This clonotype has at least ten counts. This chain's CDR3 is CASSLAEGGTTEAFF. CDR3 DNA: TGTGCCAGCAGTTTAGCCGAGGGGGGGACCACTGAAGCTTTCTTT. J is TRBJ1-1 and V is TRBV6-1, with a tentative D call TRBD1 (6 bases). This CDR3 is built from 15 residues. The V end lost 5 bases, the J end lost 4 bases, and 17 bases lay between the germline ends. The V gene's germline CDR1 is MNHNS and CDR2 SASEGT.

This clonotype was recorded at least ten times. This chain joins TRBV5-1 and TRBJ1-2, with D unresolved. The CDR3 length is 13 residues. Germline CDR1 is SGHRS and CDR2 is YFSETQ. Trimming cost V 0 bases and J 7 bases, with 10 bases left between them. CDR3 loop: CASSLDPSVGYTF. CDR3 DNA: TGCGCCAGCAGCTTGGACCCATCGGTTGGCTACACCTTC.

This clonotype appeared a few times. This chain uses TRBV30 with TRBJ2-1; possibly TRBD2 for D (5 bases). The CDR3 covers 16 residues. Trimming pared 3 bases from V and 1 base from J, leaving 16 bases between. The germline V gene has CDR1 GTSNPN and CDR2 SVGIG (reference sequence). CDR3 residues: CAWSPLASQSYNEQFF. In nucleotides, the CDR3 is TGTGCCTGGAGCCCCTTGGCTAGCCAATCCTACAATGAGCAGTTCTTC.

This clonotype was picked up many times. A much larger clone differs from this one at a single base, so this may be a read error. This rearrangement joins TRBV11-2 to TRBJ2-7; 12 positions agree with TRBD2. Germline V gene sequence: CDR1 SGHAT, CDR2 FQNNGV. V lost 8 bases, J lost 3 bases, and 5 bases stayed unmatched. This CDR3 contains 14 residues. The CDR3: CASGPTSGSYEQYF. The CDR3 nucleotides are TGTGCCAGCGGCCCGACTAGCGGGAGCTACGAGCAGTACTTC.

The chain joins TRBV18 to TRBJ2-2; TRBD2 matches 13 bases. Germline CDR1 reads KGHSH; CDR2 reads LQKENI. V lost 8 bases to trimming and J lost 3 bases; unmatched junction nucleotides: 6. The CDR3 is made up of 16 amino acids. The CDR3 DNA is TGTGCCAGCCCAGGGACTAGCGGGGACCACACCGGGGAGCTGTTTTTT. It encodes CASPGTSGDHTGELFF.

This clonotype was detected ten times or more. V usage is TRBV12-3 or TRBV12-4 and J usage is TRBJ1-1, with unresolved D. V was clipped by 2 bases and J by 10 bases, with 11 bases between them. The CDR3 is made up of 12 amino acids. CDR3 DNA sequence: TGTGCCAGCAGTTTATCCCCCCCGGGAGCTTTCTTT. The encoded protein is CASSLSPPGAFF.

V and J are TRBV28 and TRBJ1-3; the D is unclear. Germline V gene lookup returns CDR1 MDHEN and CDR2 SYDVKM. V lost 8 bases, J lost 0 bases, and 20 bases lay in between. This CDR3 has 17 amino acids. DNA for the CDR3: TGTGCCAGCGGGTCCCCGGCACGGGCGATCTCTGGAAACACCATATATTTT. It is translated as CASGSPARAISGNTIYF.

This clonotype has only a few counts. This may be a read error, as it is one base from a much larger clone. V usage is TRBV6-2 or TRBV6-3 and J usage is TRBJ1-1; 7 bases match TRBD1. Germline V gene sequence: CDR1 MNHEY, CDR2 SVGEGT. The CDR3 has 15 residues. V was pared by 7 bases and J by 1 base, with 9 bases of the junction left unmatched. CDR3 loop: CASIPSEGANTEAFF. The DNA for the CDR3 is TGTGCCAGCATCCCCTCGGAGGGGGCGAACACTGAAGCTTTCTTT.

This clonotype appeared many times. The chain carries TRBV3-1 and TRBJ1-5; D is unresolved. The CDR3 is 13 residues long. Germline values: CDR1 LGHDT, CDR2 YNNKEL (reference sequence). Trimming removed 2 bases at V and 6 bases at J, with 8 bases between. CDR3 protein: CASSQPGFQPQHF. The CDR3 DNA reads as TGTGCCAGCAGCCAACCCGGGTTTCAGCCCCAGCATTTT.

This clonotype was seen ten or more times. For the CDR3, the DNA is TGCGCCAGCAGCTTGAATCTGAGGCGGGAGGGAACCTACGAGCAGTACTTC. Its translation is CASSLNLRREGTYEQYF. The J gene is TRBJ2-7, the V gene TRBV5-1; 9 bases map to TRBD2. The germline V gene encodes CDR1 SGHRS and CDR2 YFSETQ. V dropped 1 base and J dropped 2; count of bases not matched to a gene: 10. The CDR3 loop spans 17 amino acids.

This clonotype was seen ten or more times. The chain combines TRBV28 with TRBJ1-5; D gene uncertain. The V gene lost 5 bases and the J gene lost 2 bases, with 13 bases spanning the gap. The CDR3 sequence is 15 residues long. Germline V gene data show CDR1 as MDHEN and CDR2 as SYDVKM. The CDR3 loop reads CASSGESYGNQPQHF. Here the CDR3 DNA reads TGTGCCAGCAGTGGCGAGTCATATGGCAATCAGCCCCAGCATTTT. Full variable domain (missing parts from reference TRBV28 and TRBJ1-5): DVKVTQSSRYLVKRTGEKVFLECVQDMDHENMFWYRQDPGLGLRLIYFSYDVKMKEKGDIPEGYSVSREKKERFSLILESASTNQTSMYLCASSGESYGNQPQHFGDGTRLSIL.

The chain combines TRBV2 with TRBJ2-1; 8 positions agree with TRBD2. The CDR3 totals 13 residues. Germline trimming cut 8 bases from V and 7 bases from J; bases unmatched to any gene: 7. Germline CDR1 SNHLY, CDR2 FYNNEI. Written as DNA, the CDR3 is TGTGCCAGCGGTCGGGAGGGCCGGAATGAGCAGTTCTTC. Its protein product is CASGREGRNEQFF.

This clonotype was picked up a small number of times. This chain joins TRBV4-2 and TRBJ2-3; D may be TRBD1 (6 bases). V was trimmed by 5 bases and J by 2 bases, leaving 17 bases between them. The CDR3 has 16 residues. The germline CDR1 and CDR2 sequences are LGHNA and YNFKEQ. This chain's CDR3 is CASSSRAGDSTDTQYF. The CDR3 DNA reads as TGTGCCAGCAGCTCTCGGGCAGGGGATTCCACAGATACGCAGTATTTT.

This clonotype was observed at least ten times. V usage is TRBV5-1 and J usage is TRBJ2-1; perhaps TRBD1 as D (5 bases). This CDR3 comprises 15 residues. Looked up from germline, CDR1 is SGHRS and CDR2 is YFSETQ. Deletions cut 0 bases from V and 2 bases from J, with 9 bases between. The chain's CDR3 is CASSLVTGTYNEQFF. As DNA, the CDR3 is TGCGCCAGCAGCTTGGTTACAGGCACCTACAATGAGCAGTTCTTC. Supplemented by reference TRBV5-1 and TRBJ2-1, the full variable domain reads KAGVTQTPRYLIKTRGQQVTLSCSPISGHRSVSWYQQTPGQGLQFLFEYFSETQRNKGNFPGRFSGRQFSNSRSEMNVSTLELGDSALYLCASSLVTGTYNEQFFGPGTRLTVL.

This clonotype was observed at least ten times. This sequence joins TRBV15 and TRBJ2-7; TRBD1 aligns across 7 bases. V gave up 0 bases and J gave up 2 bases; unmatched junction bases: 4. There are 15 residues in the CDR3. The V gene's germline CDR1 is LNHNV and CDR2 YYDKDF (reference sequence). The CDR3 DNA sequence: TGTGCCACCAGCAGAGATGACAGGGCTACCTACGAGCAGTACTTC. Protein: CATSRDDRATYEQYF.

The V and J genes are TRBV5-4 and TRBJ2-3, with 7 bases aligning to TRBD2. Germline V gene sequence: CDR1 SGHNT, CDR2 YYREEE (reference sequence). The V gene end was trimmed by 1 base and the J gene end by 1 base; junction bases not matched to a gene: 6. The CDR3 covers 16 residues. CDR3 protein: CASSLRAGDGTDTQYF. The CDR3 DNA reads as TGTGCCAGCAGCTTGAGGGCGGGAGACGGCACAGATACGCAGTATTTT. Filled out from reference TRBV5-4 and TRBJ2-3, the complete variable domain reads ETGVTQSPTHLIKTRGQQVTLRCSSQSGHNTVSWYQQALGQGPQFIFQYYREEENGRGNFPPRFSGLQFPNYSSELNVNALELDDSALYLCASSLRAGDGTDTQYFGPGTRLTVL.

This chain uses TRBV14 with TRBJ1-1; D not resolved. Germline loops: CDR1 SGHDN, CDR2 FVKESK. The CDR3 length is 14 residues. The V end lost 2 bases, the J end lost 1 base, and 8 bases lay between the germline ends. In nucleotides, the CDR3 is TGTGCCAGCAGCCAATTTGGATGGAACACTGAAGCTTTCTTT. It translates to CASSQFGWNTEAFF.

V gene TRBV9 combines with J gene TRBJ2-2; 9 bases are a match to TRBD1. V shed 0 bases, J shed 6 bases, and the junction held 9 bases outside the gene matches. Germline V gene sequence: CDR1 SGDLS, CDR2 YYNGEE. This CDR3 is 17 amino acids long. CDR3 residues: CASSVGGGQGGAGELFF. The CDR3 nucleotides read TGTGCCAGCAGCGTAGGGGGGGGACAGGGAGGCGCCGGGGAGCTGTTTTTT.